This T cell receptor (beta chain) was obtained from a study of shared clonotypes between healthy human individuals. Study results and caveats: Represented diversity (both genetic and exposure-history) was limited by the small number of donors. An anticipated effect of sequencing depth on clonotype sharing among donors was recognized.

Unmatched junction bases numbered 7, after V lost 5 bases and J lost 2 bases. The CDR3 covers 15 residues. In germline, CDR1 is WNHNN, CDR2 SYGVQD (reference sequence). A note on this clone: Its cognate antigen is unknown.

Generated by immunoSEQ multiplex PCR, the TCRdb table keeps only in-frame clones and is missing some. Of approximately 720,000 clones listed, around 72% are singletons. The chain links TRBV10-1 to TRBJ2-7; 9 bases are shared with TRBD2. The sequenced sample was memory CD4+ T cells sorted from blood. Documented subset: CD45RA-negative fraction. The sequence was obtained from a woman in her 30s in good health. CDR3: CASSPKVAGAYEQYF. The DNA of the CDR3 is TGCGCCAGCAGTCCTAAGGTAGCGGGAGCCTACGAGCAGTACTTC.